The 8 T cell receptor beta chains in this list originate from one sample, sequenced in a study of CD8 T cells in Susac syndrome. The authors reverse transcribed roughly 0.5 to 1 ug RNA with random hexamers. Each CDR3 protein gets one entry after TCRdb re-called the immunoSEQ multiplex PCR reads with MiXCR. Among about 200,000 distinct CDR3 sequences listed, 90% to 95% were seen once. Sequencing was carried out using CD4+ T cells from PBMCs. The receptors stem from a human donor in good health.

The CDR3: CAWSVLSRRVEAFF. The CDR3 DNA sequence: TGTGCCTGGAGTGTACTTTCCCGACGAGTTGAAGCTTTCTTT. The chain recombines TRBV30 with TRBJ1-1; D uncertain. CDR3 size: 14 residues. The V end lost 0 bases, the J end lost 7 bases, and 15 bases lay between the germline ends. From germline, CDR1 is GTSNPN and CDR2 SVGIG (reference sequence).

This sequence joins TRBV20-1 and TRBJ1-5; D is unclear. V was shortened by 8 bases and J by 4 bases, with 12 bases between the two germline ends. Germline V lookup: CDR1 DFQATT, CDR2 SNEGSKA (reference sequence). CDR3 size: 12 residues. DNA of the CDR3: TGCAGTCCCGGACGGGAGAATCAGCCCCAGCATTTT. Protein: CSPGRENQPQHF.

The chain joins TRBV6-4 to TRBJ2-3, with D perhaps given as TRBD1 or TRBD2 (5 bases each). Germline V gene sequence: CDR1 MRHNA, CDR2 SNTAGT. V was cut by 8 bases and J by 4 bases, with 13 bases left in between. CDR3 length: 13 amino acids. CDR3 region: CASGAGSSDTQYF. As DNA, the CDR3 is TGTGCCAGCGGGGCGGGCTCTTCAGATACGCAGTATTTT.

The V and J genes are TRBV6-5 and TRBJ2-1, with D unclear. This CDR3 contains 15 residues. Per the germline V gene, CDR1 is MNHEY and CDR2 is SVGAGI. V was cut by 3 bases and J by 2 bases, with 11 bases left in between. In DNA form, the CDR3 reads TGTGCCAGCAGTTATTTCCAAAGGGCCTACAATGAGCAGTTCTTC. It codes for CASSYFQRAYNEQFF.

The chain links TRBV20-1 to TRBJ2-5; 11 nucleotides match TRBD1. Germline loops: CDR1 DFQATT, CDR2 SNEGSKA (reference sequence). This CDR3 contains 15 residues. Unmatched junction bases numbered 9, after V lost 5 bases and J lost 4 bases. Here the CDR3 reads CSAEDRGRVGETQYF. The CDR3 DNA reads TGCAGTGCTGAGGACAGGGGGCGCGTGGGAGAGACCCAGTACTTC.

The V gene is TRBV5-1, the J gene TRBJ2-6, with D maybe TRBD1 (6 bases). The germline V gene has CDR1 SGHRS and CDR2 YFSETQ. V was cut by 2 bases and J by 0 bases, with 12 bases left in between. The CDR3 length is 17 residues. In DNA form, the CDR3 reads TGCGCCAGCAGCTTACAGCAGGGGCTCTCTGGGGCCAACGTCCTGACTTTC. Translated, it gives CASSLQQGLSGANVLTF.

The chain recombines TRBV19 with TRBJ1-2; no clear D. This CDR3 has 13 amino acids. Germline CDR1 reads LNHDA; CDR2 reads SQIVND (reference sequence). V was cut by 7 bases and J by 0 bases, with 9 bases left in between. The CDR3 region is CASKKGTNYGYTF. CDR3 DNA: TGTGCCAGTAAAAAGGGAACTAACTATGGCTACACCTTC.

The chain carries TRBV7-6 and TRBJ2-3; D possibly matches TRBD1 or TRBD2 (6 bases each). This CDR3 contains 14 residues. From germline, CDR1 is SGHVS and CDR2 FNYEAQ. The V gene lost 5 bases and the J gene lost 2 bases, with 11 bases spanning the gap. The DNA of the CDR3 is TGTGCCAGCAGCACGGGGGCTCCCACAGATACGCAGTATTTT. Encoded protein: CASSTGAPTDTQYF.